Following are 31 T cell receptor beta chains from one sample sequenced in a study of tumor and adjacent non-tumor tissue in lung cancer. No cell sorting was done before RNA was extracted from the tissue. The normal lung tissue was taken more than 3 cm from the tumor edge. Three rounds of nested PCR, following a modified ARM-PCR protocol, produced the TCRbeta library. TCRdb analysed the multiplex PCR reads with MiXCR anew, one entry per CDR3 protein. Among tens of thousands of distinct CDR3 sequences listed, approximately 59% were seen once. Sequencing used distant non-tumor lung tissue. These receptors all come from a middle-aged woman with non-small cell lung cancer.

This clonotype was recorded once. Without the conserved terminal phenylalanine or tryptophan, this CDR3 likely stems from a read error. The limits of the CDR3 on the DNA are not certain, so only TCRdb's listed CDR3 is given. The genes are TRBV6-6 and TRBJ2-2; the D segment call TRBD1 is taken from the table without a DNA check. The CDR3 has 16 residues if both end residues are counted. The germline CDR1 and CDR2 sequences are MNHNY and SVGAGI (reference sequence). CDR3: CASSYGAGESTGVLSL.

This clonotype was counted many times. The rearrangement uses TRBV6-5 and TRBJ2-1; TRBD2 agrees at 9 bases. Germline V gene lookup returns CDR1 MNHEY and CDR2 SVGAGI. Trimming took 9 bases from V and 9 from J; bases not matched to a gene: 15. There are 15 residues in the CDR3. The CDR3 sequence: CASTSAGGTVGEQFF. CDR3 in DNA: TGTGCCAGTACCTCCGCGGGGGGGACGGTGGGTGAGCAGTTCTTC.

This clonotype was recorded a few times. V is TRBV2 and J is TRBJ2-7, with D unclear. This CDR3 is 11 amino acids long. V was trimmed by 6 bases and J by 3 bases, leaving 6 bases between them. CDR1 is SNHLY and CDR2 is FYNNEI in the germline V gene. This CDR3 reads CASRGLYEQYF. The CDR3 bases are TGTGCCAGCAGGGGCCTCTACGAGCAGTACTTC.

In the case of this clonotype: At one end, the junction sequence differs from germline, possibly due to a read error. The chain has TRBV4-2 and TRBJ2-3; 8 nucleotides line up with TRBD2. The CDR3 length is 17 residues. Germline CDR1 and CDR2: LGHNA and YNFKEQ. CDR3 in amino acids: CASSQEGAGGSVDTQYF. CDR3 coding DNA: TGTGCCAGCAGCCAAGAAGGCGCGGGAGGTTCCGTGGATACGCAGTACTTT.

A word on this clonotype: A read error is likely, as this CDR3 ends without the conserved phenylalanine or tryptophan. This chain links TRBV11-3 with TRBJ2-1; D may match TRBD1 or TRBD2 (6 bases each). The germline CDR1 and CDR2 sequences are SGHNT and YENEEA. This CDR3 comprises 18 residues. Trimming removed 2 bases at V and 6 bases at J, with 23 bases between. DNA of the CDR3: TGTGCCAGCAGCTTACAAGTTTCGCGGCTAGAGGGGGGCAATGAGCAGTTCTCT. This translates into CASSLQVSRLEGGNEQFS.

As concerns this clonotype: This likely comes from a read error, as the CDR3 has no conserved phenylalanine or tryptophan at its end. This chain connects TRBV6-5 to TRBJ2-7; 7 bases are shared with TRBD1. With V trimmed by 6 bases and J by 7 bases, 9 bases remained unmatched. This CDR3 spans 13 amino acids. CDR1 and CDR2 from the germline V gene are MNHEY and SVGAGI. CDR3 sequence (DNA): TGTGCCAGCAGAGTAGGACAGGCAGGGGAGCAGTACCTC. This translates into CASRVGQAGEQYL.

Regarding this clonotype: Sequence at one end of the junction differs from germline and may be a read error. The chain links TRBV6-1 to TRBJ2-3; D may be TRBD2 (6 bases). CDR1 is MNHNS, CDR2 SASEGT, per germline. The CDR3 has 13 residues. This chain's CDR3 is CASGSGRTDTKYF. CDR3 nucleotides: TGTGCCAGCGGTAGCGGACGCACTGATACGAAGTATTTT.

Concerning this clonotype itself: Since a much larger clone is just one base distant, this may be a read error. The CDR3, as DNA: TGTCCCAGCAGTTTCGGGGGCAGAACGGGAGATACGCAGTATTTT. This gives the protein CPSSFGGRTGDTQYF. The chain links TRBV28 to TRBJ2-3, with D tentatively TRBD1 or TRBD2 (6 bases each). CDR3 size: 15 residues. The germline V gene encodes CDR1 MDHEN and CDR2 SYDVKM.

This clonotype was recorded a few times. The junction shows a germline mismatch at one end, possibly a read error. This sequence joins TRBV20-1 and TRBJ1-2, with D possibly TRBD1 on 6 matching bases. Germline V lookup: CDR1 DFQATT, CDR2 SNEGSKA (reference sequence). The CDR3 is 12 amino acids. The CDR3 DNA reads as TGCAGTGCTATTACAGGGCACTATGACTACACCTTC. It encodes CSAITGHYDYTF.

In the case of this clonotype: One end of the junction varies from germline; a read error may be responsible. The chain joins TRBV11-2 to TRBJ2-3; the D gene could be TRBD1 or TRBD2 (5 bases each). The CDR3 spans 13 residues. Germline values: CDR1 SGHAT, CDR2 FQNNGV. The CDR3 nucleotides read TGTGCTAGCACCTCTCAGGGAGCAGATACGCAGTATTTT. Protein product: CASTSQGADTQYF.

As for this clonotype: A much larger clone is a single base away; this may be a read error. The chain recombines TRBV5-6 with TRBJ2-1; D is uncertain. The J call is uncertain, as TRBJ2-7 better fits the DNA end. The CDR3 length is 14 residues. Germline V lookup: CDR1 SGHDT, CDR2 YYEEEE. In DNA form, the CDR3 reads TGTGCCAGCAGCCCCCGACGGTCCTACAATGAGCAGTACTTC. It translates to CASSPRRSYNEQYF.

The J gene is TRBJ2-1, the V gene TRBV11-3; D may be TRBD2 (6 bases). CDR1 and CDR2 from the germline V gene are SGHNT and YENEEA. The V end lost 5 bases, the J end lost 6 bases, and 23 bases lay between the germline ends. The CDR3 is 17 amino acids. In DNA form, the CDR3 reads TGTGCCAGCAGCCTCGGGCGGTTGGTTGCGGGAAGCAATGAGCAGTTCTTC. Amino acid sequence: CASSLGRLVAGSNEQFF. Combining the CDR3 with reference TRBV11-3 and TRBJ2-1 gives the whole variable domain EAGVVQSPRYKIIEKKQPVAFWCNPISGHNTLYWYLQNLGQGPELLIRYENEEAVDDSQLPKDRFSAERLKGVDSTLKIQPAELGDSAVYLCASSLGRLVAGSNEQFFGPGTRLTVL.

As regards this clonotype: A much larger clone sits a single nucleotide away, making a read error possible. This chain links TRBV20-1 with TRBJ2-7, with a tentative D call TRBD2 (6 bases). The length of the CDR3 is 14 residues. Germline V gives CDR1 DFQATT, CDR2 SNEGSKA (reference sequence). In DNA form, the CDR3 reads TGCAGTGCTAGCCCGCGGGGCACTACCTACGAGCGGTACTTC. This sequence encodes CSASPRGTTYERYF.

This clonotype was detected ten times or more. The chain links TRBV6-5 to TRBJ2-1; 9 bases agree with TRBD1. This CDR3 region has 16 residues. The V gene end was trimmed by 2 bases and the J gene end by 5 bases; junction bases not matched to a gene: 7. The V gene's germline CDR1 is MNHEY and CDR2 SVGAGI. The CDR3 reads CASSYDWGQGNNEQFF. The CDR3 coding sequence is TGTGCCAGCAGTTACGATTGGGGACAGGGAAACAATGAGCAGTTCTTC.

As for this clonotype: This may be a read error, as it is one base from a much larger clone. This chain connects TRBV6-1 to TRBJ2-2, with TRBD1 matching 8 bases. Per germline, CDR1 MNHNS and CDR2 SASEGT. The CDR3 spans 15 residues. The chain's CDR3 is CASSDGQGSTGGLFF. CDR3 sequence (DNA): TGTGCCAGCAGTGATGGACAGGGAAGCACCGGGGGGCTGTTTTTT.

Turning to this clonotype: One junction end does not reproduce the germline sequence, and a read error may be involved. The chain is built from TRBV29-1 and TRBJ2-1; no firm D call. CDR1 and CDR2 (germline): SQVTM, ANQGSEA. The CDR3 is made up of 12 amino acids. The chain's CDR3 is CGIEEPPTDMIF. CDR3 nucleotides: TGCGGCATTGAAGAGCCACCGACTGACATGATCTTC.

This clonotype was counted many times. At one end the junction does not follow the germline gene, possibly because of a read error. This chain connects TRBV28 to TRBJ2-1; 10 bases line up with TRBD2. The CDR3 runs to 15 residues. Germline values: CDR1 MDHEN, CDR2 SYDVKM. CDR3 region: CASSFPAGGYSEQFF. CDR3 bases: TGTGCCAGCAGTTTCCCAGCGGGAGGGTACAGTGAGCAGTTCTTC.

Concerning this clonotype: This sequence may be a read error, since a much larger clone differs from it by one base. The J gene is TRBJ2-7, the V gene TRBV28; tentatively, D is TRBD1 (6 bases). Germline CDR1 and CDR2: MDHEN and SYDVKM. The V gene lost 7 bases and the J gene lost 2 bases, with 15 bases spanning the gap. This CDR3 spans 14 amino acids. In nucleotides, the CDR3 is TGTGCCAGCATCACCCGGGACACTCCCTACGAGCAGTACTTC. Protein: CASITRDTPYEQYF.

Judged by abundance, this clonotype is medium-sized. V usage is TRBV11-2 and J usage is TRBJ2-5; 16 bases map to TRBD2. V lost 5 bases, J lost 13 bases, and 10 bases stayed unmatched. This CDR3 is built from 15 residues. Germline V gives CDR1 SGHAT, CDR2 FQNNGV. The CDR3: CASSHGGTSGGAVYF. The CDR3 bases are TGTGCCAGCAGCCATGGGGGGACTAGCGGGGGGGCCGTGTACTTC.

In this sample, this clonotype turned up a few times. This clone may be a read error of a much larger clone one base away. This chain uses TRBV4-1 with TRBJ2-2; no clear D. From germline, CDR1 is MGHRA and CDR2 YSYEKL. The CDR3 is 16 amino acids. Trimming stripped 7 bases from V and 0 bases from J, with 15 bases between. CDR3 protein: CASNHLGMANTGELFF. The DNA of the CDR3 is TGCGCCAGCAACCATCTAGGGATGGCGAACACCGGGGAGCTGTTTTTT.

This clonotype was counted many times. The chain combines TRBV6-5 with TRBJ1-6, with D unresolved. Germline V gene sequence: CDR1 MNHEY, CDR2 SVGAGI. The V end was cut by 1 base, the J end by 1 base, with 14 bases between. This CDR3 has 18 residues. The CDR3 spells CASSYLSSPGSYNSPLHF. The CDR3 DNA reads as TGTGCCAGCAGTTACTTGAGTTCCCCGGGATCCTATAATTCACCCCTCCACTTT.

Note on this clonotype: At one boundary the junction diverges from the germline segment, which might be a read error. The chain uses TRBV29-1 and TRBJ2-1; D may correspond to TRBD1 or TRBD2 (5 bases each). The CDR3 loop spans 15 amino acids. Germline V gives CDR1 SQVTM, CDR2 ANQGSEA. The CDR3 DNA follows: TGCAGCGTTGAAGACGGTCTAGGGACCTACTATGAGCAGTTCTTC. This translates into CSVEDGLGTYYEQFF.

A remark on this clonotype: Given the absence of the conserved phenylalanine or tryptophan at the CDR3 end, a read error is likely. The rearrangement links TRBV5-1 to TRBJ2-1; D possibly uses TRBD1 or TRBD2 (6 bases each). The V end lost 1 base, the J end lost 1 base, and 12 bases lay between the germline ends. This CDR3 region has 16 residues. The germline gives CDR1 SGHRS, CDR2 YFSETQ. This CDR3 reads CASSLRGDTSYNEQFL. The CDR3 DNA reads as TGCGCCAGCAGCTTGAGGGGGGACACTTCCTACAATGAGCAGTTCCTC.

Note on this clonotype: Relative to the germline gene, one junction end is altered; a read error may explain this. The chain joins TRBV11-2 to TRBJ1-2, with TRBD1 matching 8 bases. There are 14 residues in the CDR3. Germline V gives CDR1 SGHAT, CDR2 FQNNGV. CDR3 nucleotide sequence: TGTGCCAGCAGCTTGCCCCAGGGGGCCTGTGGCTACACCTTT. The encoded protein is CASSLPQGACGYTF.

This clonotype appeared a few times. This chain links TRBV9 with TRBJ2-5, with TRBD2 matching over 9 bases. CDR1 is SGDLS and CDR2 is YYNGEE in the germline V gene. The CDR3 totals 18 residues. V lost 3 bases, J lost 4 bases, and 16 bases stayed unmatched. The CDR3 reads CASSAGRSGSPFGETQYF. The CDR3 coding sequence is TGTGCCAGCAGCGCAGGGCGTAGCGGGAGCCCCTTCGGAGAGACCCAGTACTTC. Looking up the rest from reference TRBV9 and TRBJ2-5 gives the full variable domain: DSGVTQTPKHLITATGQRVTLRCSPRSGDLSVYWYQQSLDQGLQFLIQYYNGEERAKGNILERFSAQQFPDLHSELNLSSLELGDSALYFCASSAGRSGSPFGETQYFGPGTRLLVL.

The sample holds many counts of this clonotype. J is TRBJ1-1 and V is TRBV10-3, with 7 bases matching TRBD1. CDR3 length: 15 amino acids. Trimming took 3 bases from V and 3 from J; bases not matched to a gene: 7. Germline V gives CDR1 ENHRY, CDR2 SYGVKD. DNA of the CDR3: TGTGCCATCAGTGATAGGGACAGTTATGACACTGAAGCTTTCTTT. As protein: CAISDRDSYDTEAFF.

This chain connects TRBV7-8 to TRBJ2-1; D is undetermined. CDR1 and CDR2 from the germline V gene are SGHVS and FQNEAQ. The CDR3 is 15 residues long. Trimming stripped 1 base from V and 4 bases from J, with 11 bases between. The CDR3 loop reads CASSLGEYLYNEQFF. The CDR3 DNA follows: TGTGCCAGCAGCTTAGGCGAGTATTTGTACAATGAGCAGTTCTTC.

A few counts support this clonotype. One end of the junction is discordant with germline, which a read error may explain. V and J are TRBV5-6 and TRBJ2-3; 7 bases map to TRBD2. CDR1 and CDR2 (germline): SGHDT, YYEEEE. This CDR3 contains 14 residues. CDR3: CASSLGLASDMQYF. In DNA, the CDR3 is TGTGCCAGCAGCTTGGGACTAGCCTCAGATATGCAGTATTTT.

This clonotype has just a few counts. The chain carries TRBV20-1 and TRBJ2-3; no firm D call. The CDR3 extends over 12 amino acids. Germline V gene data show CDR1 as DFQATT and CDR2 as SNEGSKA (reference sequence). The ends were cut back, 5 bases at V and 6 bases at J, with 12 bases in the middle. CDR3 nucleotide sequence: TGCAGTGCTTGGGATAGGGTTGATACGCAGTATTTT. This sequence encodes CSAWDRVDTQYF.

Of note for this clonotype: This may come from a read error, since a much larger clone is one base off. This chain connects TRBV11-1 to TRBJ2-1; D possibly corresponds to TRBD1 (6 bases). V lost 1 base to trimming and J lost 8 bases, with 12 bases between them. Looked up from germline, CDR1 is SGHAT and CDR2 is FQDESV (reference sequence). The CDR3 is 14 residues long. CDR3 coding DNA: TGTGCCAGCAGCTTAGAACGGACAGACTATGAGCAGTTCTTC. Translation gives CASSLERTDYEQFF.

About this clonotype: A much larger clonotype is one base distant, so this may be a read error. The chain joins TRBV29-1 to TRBJ1-1, with D possibly being TRBD1 (6 bases). The CDR3 is 14 amino acids. CDR1 and CDR2 from the germline V gene are SQVTM and ANQGSEA. For the CDR3, the DNA is TGCGGCGTAGGGGTTGTGGGGGCAGTGACTGAAGCTTTCTTT. Its protein product is CGVGVVGAVTEAFF. Together with reference TRBV29-1 and TRBJ1-1, the CDR3 gives the full variable domain: SAVISQKPSRDICQRGTSLTIQCQVDSQVTMMFWYRQQPGQSLTLIATANQGSEATYESGFVIDKFPISRPNLTFSTLTVSNMSPEDSSIYLCGVGVVGAVTEAFFGQGTRLTVV.